These 10 T cell receptor beta chains were sequenced from one sample in a study of Ad26.COV2.S vaccination and SARS-CoV-2 variants. Sequenced by immunoSEQ multiplex PCR; TCRdb stores in-frame clones only, minus some. The table lists almost 400,000 clones, approximately 90% of them singletons. Documented treatment: 19 received Ad26.COV2.S at low or high dose, single or two shots; about 5 received placebo; per-sample allocation not given. Sampling was performed 63 days after the first vaccine or placebo injection. The sample consisted of peripheral blood, taken in a trial of Ad26.COV2.S vaccine versus placebo. The receptor source for this set is a person aged 18-65 years who received the Ad26.COV2.S COVID-19 vaccine or a placebo.

This clone was observed a handful of times. The V gene is TRBV7-2, the J gene TRBJ1-5; the D gene is possibly TRBD1 (6 bases). The germline CDR1 and CDR2 sequences are SGHTA and FQGNSA. V lost 0 bases to trimming and J lost 7 bases, with 16 bases between them. This CDR3 contains 16 residues. Here the CDR3 reads CASSLAARGGGQPQHF. The CDR3 bases are TGTGCCAGCAGCTTAGCGGCCAGGGGCGGAGGCCAGCCCCAGCATTTT.

The J gene is TRBJ1-5, the V gene TRBV28, with 9 bases aligning to TRBD1. Germline V gene data show CDR1 as MDHEN and CDR2 as SYDVKM. V dropped 6 bases and J dropped 2; count of bases not matched to a gene: 5. The CDR3 totals 15 residues. CDR3 in DNA: TGTGCCAGCAGGGGACAGGGAGGAGGCAATCAGCCCCAGCATTTT. It encodes CASRGQGGGNQPQHF.

The chain is built from TRBV11-2 and TRBJ2-6; no clear D gene. CDR3 size: 14 residues. Germline V gene sequence: CDR1 SGHAT, CDR2 FQNNGV. Between the trimmed V and J ends, which lost 2 bases and 4 bases, there was a span of 6 bases. The chain's CDR3 is CASSLTAGANVLTF. For the CDR3, the DNA is TGTGCCAGCAGCTTAACTGCCGGGGCCAACGTCCTGACTTTC. Complete variable domain (other parts from reference TRBV11-2 and TRBJ2-6): EAGVAQSPRYKIIEKRQSVAFWCNPISGHATLYWYQQILGQGPKLLIQFQNNGVVDDSQLPKDRFSAERLKGVDSTLKIQPAKLEDSAVYLCASSLTAGANVLTFGAGSRLTVL.

V and J are TRBV19 and TRBJ2-3; 9 bases fit TRBD2. Trimming removed 5 bases from V and 4 bases from J; junction bases left unmatched: 13. Germline V gene lookup returns CDR1 LNHDA and CDR2 SQIVND (reference sequence). This CDR3 has 17 amino acids. As DNA, the CDR3 is TGTGCCAGTAGTCCAAGACTAGCGGCAGGAGGGGCAGATACGCAGTATTTT. It encodes CASSPRLAAGGADTQYF.

V gene TRBV5-3 combines with J gene TRBJ1-1; D gene ambiguous. TRBV5-3 is designated an ORF whose function remains uncertain. Between the trimmed V and J ends, which lost 6 bases and 11 bases, there was a span of 5 bases. This CDR3 spans 8 amino acids. Here the CDR3 DNA reads TGTGCCAGAACGATGGCTTTCTTT. This translates into CARTMAFF.

In DNA, the CDR3 is TGCGCCAGCAGTGTGGGACAGGCCAACTACGAGCAGTACTTC. Translating gives CASSVGQANYEQYF. The rearrangement links TRBV10-2 to TRBJ2-7; 8 bases line up with TRBD1. Trimming at V came to 4 bases and at J to 3 bases, leaving 5 bases not matched to a gene. CDR1 and CDR2 (germline): WSHSY, SAAADI. The CDR3 runs 14 residues.

V and J are TRBV6-5 and TRBJ1-3; D is possibly TRBD1 (5 bases). The CDR3 is made up of 14 amino acids. Germline-derived CDR1 and CDR2 are MNHEY and SVGAGI. Trimming left V 6 bases short and J 3 bases short, with 12 bases between. The DNA for the CDR3 is TGTGCCAGCAGGGAGACAGTACGTGGAAACACCATATATTTT. Translation: CASRETVRGNTIYF.

This clone was picked up one time. The chain is built from TRBV12-3 or TRBV12-4 and TRBJ1-2; D is unresolved. V lost 5 bases, J lost 0 bases, and 7 bases lay in between. CDR3 size: 13 residues. CDR3 loop: CASSRRPNYGYTF. CDR3 bases: TGTGCCAGCAGTCGAAGACCTAACTATGGCTACACCTTC.

J is TRBJ2-7 and V is TRBV28; no reliable D call. Germline V gene lookup returns CDR1 MDHEN and CDR2 SYDVKM. The CDR3 is 15 residues long. V was pared by 2 bases and J by 0 bases, with 11 bases between. CDR3 bases: TGTGCCAGCAGTTTAGTAAGGATGAGCTCCTACGAGCAGTACTTC. Amino acids: CASSLVRMSSYEQYF.

CDR3 coding DNA: TGCGCCAGCAGCCACCAAAAGGGGGGAGGTCAAATGAATGAGCAGTTCTTC. As protein: CASSHQKGGGQMNEQFF. V and J are TRBV4-1 and TRBJ2-1; either TRBD1 or TRBD2 may fit D (6 bases each). The CDR3 runs 17 residues. Trimming left V 3 bases short and J 7 bases short, with 22 bases between. Germline V CDR1 and CDR2: MGHRA, YSYEKL.